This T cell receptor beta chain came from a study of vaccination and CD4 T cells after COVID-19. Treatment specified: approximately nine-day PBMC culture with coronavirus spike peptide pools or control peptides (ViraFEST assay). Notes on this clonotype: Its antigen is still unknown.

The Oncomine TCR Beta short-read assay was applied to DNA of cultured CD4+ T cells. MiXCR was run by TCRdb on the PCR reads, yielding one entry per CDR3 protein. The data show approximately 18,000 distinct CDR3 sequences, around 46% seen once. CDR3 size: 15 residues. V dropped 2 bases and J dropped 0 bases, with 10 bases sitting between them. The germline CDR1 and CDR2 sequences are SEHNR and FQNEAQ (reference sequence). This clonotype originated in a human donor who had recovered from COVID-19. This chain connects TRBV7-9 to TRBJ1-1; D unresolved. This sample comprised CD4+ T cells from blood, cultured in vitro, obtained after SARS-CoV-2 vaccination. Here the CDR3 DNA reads TGTGCCAGCAGCTTACTAGGGATTTTGAACACTGAAGCTTTCTTT. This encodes CASSLLGILNTEAFF.